This T cell receptor (beta chain) stems from a study of blood T cell repertoires in COVID-19. Study details: The origin of the acute and convalescent COVID-19 samples was the United States, Italy and Spain. From T cells, B-cell-depleted T cells, or PBMCs came the material, which was cDNA or gDNA.

Study processing details: Amplification from reference gene primers served as the basis for estimated nucleated cell counts. Data came from immunoSEQ multiplex PCR; TCRdb stores just in-frame clones and leaves some out. V and J calls and clone size are given by that table; D and trimming were obtained from the DNA. The sample consists of 110,000 or so clones, over 70% of them appearing once. The CDR3 totals 15 residues. Germline V gene lookup returns CDR1 LGHNT and CDR2 FRNRAP. Trimming took off 4 bases at V and 3 bases at J, with 14 bases between the two ends. J is TRBJ2-3 and V is TRBV12-5; D might be TRBD1 (7 bases). This TCR derives from a human donor in a cohort sampled during active or convalescent COVID-19. The sequenced sample consisted of peripheral blood. CDR3 residues: CASGSQTGRTDTQYF. DNA for the CDR3: TGTGCTAGTGGTTCCCAGACAGGGAGGACAGATACGCAGTATTTT.